This TCR beta chain was identified in a study of T cells in Graves' hyperthyroidism and ophthalmopathy. Study findings and constraints: Ophthalmopathy was told apart from stable hyperthyroidism by a 13 V-J model.

Ophthalmopathy patients had moderate-to-severe active disease, CAS ≥3, NOSPECS ≥4, and disease duration under 3 months. Using around 10 ml of fresh peripheral blood, PBMCs were prepared. This clonotype was seen a few times. Its antigen is not known. The length of the CDR3 is 14 residues. Germline-derived CDR1 and CDR2 are ENHRY and SYGVKD. With 2 bases removed from V and 0 bases from J, the gap between germline ends came to 5 bases. Amplification targeted TCR beta CDR3 regions from RNA transcripts. During a first-round RT-PCR of the TCR CDR3, the HTBI primer set was used. TCRdb reprocessed the multiplex PCR reads via MiXCR and lists one record per CDR3 protein. The repertoire holds about 640,000 distinct CDR3 sequences, with under 25% as singletons.

Source material: blood. J is TRBJ1-5 and V is TRBV10-3; D remains unclear. The receptor comes from a young man with Graves' ophthalmopathy. The chain's CDR3 is CAISETNSNQPQHF. CDR3 sequence (DNA): TGTGCCATCAGTGAGACCAATAGCAATCAGCCCCAGCATTTT.